The text below deals with one T cell receptor (beta chain). One junction end does not reproduce the germline sequence, and a read error may be involved. This specimen comes from a study of radiotherapy plus CTLA-4 blockade in lung cancer. The CDR3 covers 14 residues. Germline-derived CDR1 and CDR2 are SGHTA and FQGNSA. TCRdb's table, derived via immunoSEQ multiplex PCR, lists solely in-frame clones and lacks some. The repertoire holds about 110,000 clones, about 83% seen once, with about 2.2% in the top ten. The V call is TRBV7-2, the J call TRBJ2-7; weak D call: TRBD1 (5 bases). The source was peripheral blood, collected from a patient treated with radiotherapy plus ipilimumab. This clonotype originated in a human donor with non-small cell lung cancer that progressed on radiotherapy plus ipilimumab. Some clones in this sample may be carry-over from other donors' samples. In DNA, the CDR3 is TGTGCCAGCAGCTTGAACAGGAATGCCTACGGGCAGTACTTC. As protein: CASSLNRNAYGQYF.